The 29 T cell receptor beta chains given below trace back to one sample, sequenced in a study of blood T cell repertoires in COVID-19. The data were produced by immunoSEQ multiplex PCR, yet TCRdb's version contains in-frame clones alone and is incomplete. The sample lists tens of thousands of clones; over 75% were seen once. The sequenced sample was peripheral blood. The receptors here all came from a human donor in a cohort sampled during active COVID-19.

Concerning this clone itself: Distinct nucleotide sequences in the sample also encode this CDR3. The CDR3 here is CASSLDRDTEAFF. In DNA, the CDR3 is TGTGCCAGCAGCTTAGACCGAGACACTGAAGCTTTCTTT. The genes are TRBV11-2 and TRBJ1-1, with unresolved D. Trimming stripped 0 bases from V and 3 bases from J, with 5 bases between. The CDR3 contains 13 residues. Germline loops: CDR1 SGHAT, CDR2 FQNNGV.

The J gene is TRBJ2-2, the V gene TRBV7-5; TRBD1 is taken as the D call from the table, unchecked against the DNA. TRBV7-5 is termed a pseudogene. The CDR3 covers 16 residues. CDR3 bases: TGTGCCAGAAGCTCATCCGGGACAGGAGACTCCGGGGAGCTGTTTTTT. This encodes CARSSSGTGDSGELFF.

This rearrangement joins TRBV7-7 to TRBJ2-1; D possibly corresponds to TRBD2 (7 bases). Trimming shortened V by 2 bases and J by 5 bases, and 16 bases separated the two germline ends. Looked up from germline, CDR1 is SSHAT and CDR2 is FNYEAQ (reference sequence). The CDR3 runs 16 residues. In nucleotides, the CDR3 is TGTGCCAGCAGCTTAAACCCGGGGGGCGCCCACAATGAGCAGTTCTTC. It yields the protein CASSLNPGGAHNEQFF.

The CDR3 spells CASSEWGDSNQPQHF. The CDR3 bases are TGTGCCAGCAGCGAATGGGGAGATAGCAATCAGCCCCAGCATTTT. V gene TRBV7-6 combines with J gene TRBJ1-5; no reliable D call. CDR1 is SGHVS and CDR2 is FNYEAQ in the germline V gene. This CDR3 is 15 amino acids long. The germline V and J ends were trimmed by 5 bases and 0 bases, with 11 bases remaining between them.

CDR3 protein: CASSPGTGRGLGSTGELFF. The DNA of the CDR3 is TGTGCCAGCAGCCCCGGGACAGGTCGGGGGTTGGGATCGACCGGGGAGCTGTTTTTT. The chain carries TRBV7-3 and TRBJ2-2; 8 bases line up with TRBD1. V lost 5 bases to trimming and J lost 5 bases; unmatched junction nucleotides: 19. The CDR3 runs to 19 residues. Germline-derived CDR1 and CDR2 are SGHTA and FQGTGA.

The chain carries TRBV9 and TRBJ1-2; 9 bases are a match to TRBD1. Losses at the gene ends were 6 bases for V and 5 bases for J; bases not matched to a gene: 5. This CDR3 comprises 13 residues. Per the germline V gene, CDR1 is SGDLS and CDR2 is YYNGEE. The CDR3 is CASTSTGGYGYTF. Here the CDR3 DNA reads TGTGCCAGCACCTCGACAGGGGGTTATGGCTACACCTTC.

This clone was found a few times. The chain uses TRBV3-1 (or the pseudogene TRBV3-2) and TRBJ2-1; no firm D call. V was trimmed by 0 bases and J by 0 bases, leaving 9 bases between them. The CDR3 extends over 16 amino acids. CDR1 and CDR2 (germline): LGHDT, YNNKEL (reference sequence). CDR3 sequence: CASSQDMRSSYNEQFF. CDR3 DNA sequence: TGTGCCAGCAGCCAAGATATGAGGAGCTCCTACAATGAGCAGTTCTTC.

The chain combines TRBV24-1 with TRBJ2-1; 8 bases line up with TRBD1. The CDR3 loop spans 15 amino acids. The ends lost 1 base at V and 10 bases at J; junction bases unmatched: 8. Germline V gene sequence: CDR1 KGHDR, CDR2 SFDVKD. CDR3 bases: TGTGCCACCAGTGATTTTGCCCAGGGGGCAGACGAGCAGTTCTTC. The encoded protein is CATSDFAQGADEQFF.

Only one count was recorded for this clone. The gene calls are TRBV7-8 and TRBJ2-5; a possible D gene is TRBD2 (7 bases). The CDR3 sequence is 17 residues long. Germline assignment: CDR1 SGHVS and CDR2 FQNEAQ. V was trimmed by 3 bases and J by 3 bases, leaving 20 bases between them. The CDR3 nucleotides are TGTGCCAGCAGCTTTAGGTGGGGGGCTAGCGGTGAAGAGACCCAGTACTTC. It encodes CASSFRWGASGEETQYF.

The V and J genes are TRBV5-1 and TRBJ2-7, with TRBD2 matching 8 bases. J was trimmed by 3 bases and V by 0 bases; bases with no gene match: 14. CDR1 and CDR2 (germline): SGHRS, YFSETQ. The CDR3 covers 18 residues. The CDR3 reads CASSLDGPNRGGLYEQYF. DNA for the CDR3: TGCGCCAGCAGCTTGGATGGGCCAAATCGGGGGGGCCTCTACGAGCAGTACTTC.

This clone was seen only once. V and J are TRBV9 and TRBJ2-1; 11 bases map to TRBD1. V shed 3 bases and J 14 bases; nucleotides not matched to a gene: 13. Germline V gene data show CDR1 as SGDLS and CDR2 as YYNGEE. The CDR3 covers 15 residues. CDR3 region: CASSGPGQGGIAKFF. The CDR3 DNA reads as TGTGCCAGCAGCGGCCCGGGACAGGGGGGAATCGCGAAGTTCTTC.

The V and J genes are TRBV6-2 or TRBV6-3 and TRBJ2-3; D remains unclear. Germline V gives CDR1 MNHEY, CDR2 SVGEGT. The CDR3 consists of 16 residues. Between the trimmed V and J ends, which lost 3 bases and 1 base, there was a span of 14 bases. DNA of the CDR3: TGTGCCAGCAGTTATCTGGCGGTCCGGCGCACAGATACGCAGTATTTT. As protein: CASSYLAVRRTDTQYF.

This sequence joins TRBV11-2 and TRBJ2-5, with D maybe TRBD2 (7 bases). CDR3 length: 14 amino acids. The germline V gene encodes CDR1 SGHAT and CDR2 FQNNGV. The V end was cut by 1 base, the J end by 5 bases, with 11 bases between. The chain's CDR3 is CASSLAGGWETQYF. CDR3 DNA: TGTGCCAGCAGCTTAGCGGGGGGCTGGGAGACCCAGTACTTC.

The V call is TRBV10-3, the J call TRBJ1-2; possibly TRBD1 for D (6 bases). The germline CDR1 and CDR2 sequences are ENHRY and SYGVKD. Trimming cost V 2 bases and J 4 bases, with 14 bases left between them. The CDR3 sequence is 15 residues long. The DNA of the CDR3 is TGTGCCATCAGTGAGGGGGCAGGGGCAGGCTATGGCTACACCTTC. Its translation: CAISEGAGAGYGYTF.

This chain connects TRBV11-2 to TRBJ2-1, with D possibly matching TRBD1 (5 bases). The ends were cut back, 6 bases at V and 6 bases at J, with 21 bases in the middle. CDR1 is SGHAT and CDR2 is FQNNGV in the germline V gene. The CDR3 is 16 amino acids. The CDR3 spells CASRPSAGLVGNEQFF. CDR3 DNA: TGTGCCAGCAGGCCTTCGGCAGGGCTGGTTGGCAATGAGCAGTTCTTC.

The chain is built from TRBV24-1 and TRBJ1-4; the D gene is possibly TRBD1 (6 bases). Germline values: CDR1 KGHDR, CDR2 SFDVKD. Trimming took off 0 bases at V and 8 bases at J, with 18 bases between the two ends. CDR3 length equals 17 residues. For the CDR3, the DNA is TGTGCCACCAGTGATTTGCATATCGAGGGGGTTCCCGAAAAACTGTTTTTT. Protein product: CATSDLHIEGVPEKLFF.

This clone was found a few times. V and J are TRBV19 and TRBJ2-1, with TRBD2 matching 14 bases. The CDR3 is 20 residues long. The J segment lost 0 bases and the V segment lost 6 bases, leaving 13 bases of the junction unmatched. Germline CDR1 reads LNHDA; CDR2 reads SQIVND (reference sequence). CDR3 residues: CASRPRPGLAGVPSYNEQFF. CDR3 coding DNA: TGTGCCAGTAGACCTCGGCCGGGACTAGCGGGGGTACCCTCCTACAATGAGCAGTTCTTC.

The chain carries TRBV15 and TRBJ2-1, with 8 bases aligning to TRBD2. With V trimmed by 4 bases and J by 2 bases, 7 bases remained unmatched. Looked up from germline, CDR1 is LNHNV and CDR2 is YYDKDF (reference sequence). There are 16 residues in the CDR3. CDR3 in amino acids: CATSTRGGQTYNEQFF. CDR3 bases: TGTGCCACCAGCACCCGCGGGGGGCAAACCTACAATGAGCAGTTCTTC. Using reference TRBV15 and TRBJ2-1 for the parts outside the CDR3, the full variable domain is DAMVIQNPRYQVTQFGKPVTLSCSQTLNHNVMYWYQQKSSQAPKLLFHYYDKDFNNEADTPDNFQSRRPNTSFCFLDIRSPGLGDTAMYLCATSTRGGQTYNEQFFGPGTRLTVL.

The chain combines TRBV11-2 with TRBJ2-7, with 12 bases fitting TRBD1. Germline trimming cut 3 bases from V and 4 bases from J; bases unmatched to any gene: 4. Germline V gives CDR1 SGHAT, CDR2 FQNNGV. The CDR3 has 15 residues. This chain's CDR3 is CASSFGTGGLYEQYF. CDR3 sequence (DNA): TGTGCCAGCAGCTTTGGGACAGGGGGCCTTTACGAGCAGTACTTC.

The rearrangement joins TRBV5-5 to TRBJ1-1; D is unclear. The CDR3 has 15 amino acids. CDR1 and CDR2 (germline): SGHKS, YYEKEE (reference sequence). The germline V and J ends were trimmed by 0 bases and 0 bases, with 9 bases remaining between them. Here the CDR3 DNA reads TGTGCCAGCAGCTTGGTGGGGAGATTGAACACTGAAGCTTTCTTT. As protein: CASSLVGRLNTEAFF.

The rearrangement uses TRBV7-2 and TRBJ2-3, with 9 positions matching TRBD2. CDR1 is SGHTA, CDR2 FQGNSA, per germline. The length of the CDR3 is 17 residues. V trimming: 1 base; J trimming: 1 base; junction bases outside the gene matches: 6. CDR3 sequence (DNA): TGTGCCAGCAGCTTAGTCGGCGGGGGGGCAGGCACAGATACGCAGTATTTT. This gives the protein CASSLVGGGAGTDTQYF.

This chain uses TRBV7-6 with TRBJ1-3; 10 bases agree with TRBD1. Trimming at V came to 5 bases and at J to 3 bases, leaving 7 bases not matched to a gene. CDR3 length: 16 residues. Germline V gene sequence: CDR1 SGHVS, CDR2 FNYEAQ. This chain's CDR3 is CASSPWDRGFGNTIYF. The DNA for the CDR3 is TGTGCCAGCAGCCCGTGGGACAGGGGATTTGGAAACACCATATATTTT. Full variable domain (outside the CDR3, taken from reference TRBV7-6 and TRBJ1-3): GAGVSQSPRYKVTKRGQDVALRCDPISGHVSLYWYRQALGQGPEFLTYFNYEAQQDKSGLPNDRFSAERPEGSISTLTIQRTEQRDSAMYRCASSPWDRGFGNTIYFGEGSWLTVV.

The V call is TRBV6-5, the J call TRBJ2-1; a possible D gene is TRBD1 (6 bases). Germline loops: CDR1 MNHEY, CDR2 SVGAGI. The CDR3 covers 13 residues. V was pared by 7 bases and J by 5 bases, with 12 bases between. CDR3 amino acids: CASNGPGDNEQFF. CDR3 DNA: TGTGCCAGCAATGGCCCAGGGGACAATGAGCAGTTCTTC.

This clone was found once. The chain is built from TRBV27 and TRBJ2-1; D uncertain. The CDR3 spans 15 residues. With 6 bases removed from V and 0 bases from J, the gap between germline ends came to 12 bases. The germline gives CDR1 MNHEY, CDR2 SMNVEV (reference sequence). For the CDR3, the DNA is TGTGCCAGCAGATCGACGGAGAGCTCCTACAATGAGCAGTTCTTC. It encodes CASRSTESSYNEQFF.

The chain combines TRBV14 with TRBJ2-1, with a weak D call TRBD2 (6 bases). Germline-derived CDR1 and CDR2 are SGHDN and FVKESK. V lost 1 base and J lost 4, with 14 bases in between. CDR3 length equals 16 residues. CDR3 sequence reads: CASSQGWGEKYNEQFF. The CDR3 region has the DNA TGTGCCAGCAGCCAAGGATGGGGGGAGAAGTACAATGAGCAGTTCTTC.

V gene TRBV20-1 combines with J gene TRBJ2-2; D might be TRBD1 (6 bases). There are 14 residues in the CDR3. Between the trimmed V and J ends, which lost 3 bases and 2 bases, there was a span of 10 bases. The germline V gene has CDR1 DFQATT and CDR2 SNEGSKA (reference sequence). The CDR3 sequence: CSASPGQNTGELFF. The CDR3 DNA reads TGCAGTGCTAGTCCGGGACAAAACACCGGGGAGCTGTTTTTT.

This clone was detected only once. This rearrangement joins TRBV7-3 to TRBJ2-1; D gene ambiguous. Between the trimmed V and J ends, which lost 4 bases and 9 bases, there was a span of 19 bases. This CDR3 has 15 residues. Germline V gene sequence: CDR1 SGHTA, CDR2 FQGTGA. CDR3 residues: CASSSYNDMIGEQFF. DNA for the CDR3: TGTGCCAGCAGCTCCTATAACGACATGATTGGTGAGCAGTTCTTC.

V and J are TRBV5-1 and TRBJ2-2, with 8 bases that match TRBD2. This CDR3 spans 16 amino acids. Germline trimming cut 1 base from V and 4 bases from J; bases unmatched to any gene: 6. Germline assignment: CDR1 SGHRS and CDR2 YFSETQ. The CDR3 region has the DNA TGCGCCAGCAGCTTGTATCCCGGGGGGGGCACCGGGGAGCTGTTTTTT. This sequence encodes CASSLYPGGGTGELFF.

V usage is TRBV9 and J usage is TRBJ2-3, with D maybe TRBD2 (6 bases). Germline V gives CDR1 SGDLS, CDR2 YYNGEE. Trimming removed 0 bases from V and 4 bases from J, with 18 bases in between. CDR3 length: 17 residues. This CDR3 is CASSVADSGPGADTQYF. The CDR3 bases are TGTGCCAGCAGCGTAGCAGATAGCGGCCCCGGGGCAGATACGCAGTATTTT. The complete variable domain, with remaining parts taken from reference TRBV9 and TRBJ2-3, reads DSGVTQTPKHLITATGQRVTLRCSPRSGDLSVYWYQQSLDQGLQFLIQYYNGEERAKGNILERFSAQQFPDLHSELNLSSLELGDSALYFCASSVADSGPGADTQYFGPGTRLTVL.